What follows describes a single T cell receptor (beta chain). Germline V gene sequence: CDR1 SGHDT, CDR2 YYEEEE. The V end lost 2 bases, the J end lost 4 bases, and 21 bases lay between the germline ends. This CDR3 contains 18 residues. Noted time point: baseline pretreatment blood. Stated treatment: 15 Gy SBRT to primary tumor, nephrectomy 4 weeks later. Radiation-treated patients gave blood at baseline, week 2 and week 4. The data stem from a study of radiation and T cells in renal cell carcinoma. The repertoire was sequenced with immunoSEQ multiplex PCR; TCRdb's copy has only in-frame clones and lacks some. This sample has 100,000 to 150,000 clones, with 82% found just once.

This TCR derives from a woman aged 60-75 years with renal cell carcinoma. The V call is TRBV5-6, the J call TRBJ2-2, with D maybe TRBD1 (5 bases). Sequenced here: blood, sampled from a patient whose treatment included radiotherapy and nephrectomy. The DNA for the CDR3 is TGTGCCAGCAGCTTTTTGATTGGGGCTTCCTCGGGCACCGGGGAGCTGTTTTTT. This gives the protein CASSFLIGASSGTGELFF.